The present entry profiles one T cell receptor (beta chain) with its context. TCRdb keeps only in-frame clones here, not all; method: immunoSEQ multiplex PCR. Here the sample spans approximately 18,000 clones, 65% to 90% being singletons. The length of the CDR3 is 13 residues. CDR1 and CDR2 from the germline V gene are SGHDT and YYEEEE. Trimming left V 7 bases short and J 5 bases short, with 13 bases between. The sample is drawn from a study of blood T cell repertoires in COVID-19. Across the study: The study drew acute and convalescent COVID-19 samples from the United States, Italy and Spain.

The sequencing input was peripheral blood. This clonotype originated in a human donor with active COVID-19. The donor label of this sample is uncertain. The genes are TRBV5-6 and TRBJ2-1, with a possible D match to TRBD2 (6 bases). The CDR3: CASGGGNNNEQFF. For the CDR3, the DNA is TGTGCCAGCGGGGGAGGCAATAACAATGAGCAGTTCTTC.